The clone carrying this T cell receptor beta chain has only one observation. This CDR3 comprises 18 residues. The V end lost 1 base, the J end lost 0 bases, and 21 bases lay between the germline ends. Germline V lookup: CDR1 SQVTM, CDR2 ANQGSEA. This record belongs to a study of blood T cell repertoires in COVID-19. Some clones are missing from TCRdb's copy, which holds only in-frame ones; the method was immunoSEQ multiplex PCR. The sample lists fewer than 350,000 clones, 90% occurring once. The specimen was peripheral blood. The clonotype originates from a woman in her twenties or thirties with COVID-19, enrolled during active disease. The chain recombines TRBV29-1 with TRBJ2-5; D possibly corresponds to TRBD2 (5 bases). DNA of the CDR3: TGCAGCGTTGAAGGGCTTTTACTACCGGAGGAGTACCAAGAGACCCAGTACTTC. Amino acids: CSVEGLLLPEEYQETQYF.